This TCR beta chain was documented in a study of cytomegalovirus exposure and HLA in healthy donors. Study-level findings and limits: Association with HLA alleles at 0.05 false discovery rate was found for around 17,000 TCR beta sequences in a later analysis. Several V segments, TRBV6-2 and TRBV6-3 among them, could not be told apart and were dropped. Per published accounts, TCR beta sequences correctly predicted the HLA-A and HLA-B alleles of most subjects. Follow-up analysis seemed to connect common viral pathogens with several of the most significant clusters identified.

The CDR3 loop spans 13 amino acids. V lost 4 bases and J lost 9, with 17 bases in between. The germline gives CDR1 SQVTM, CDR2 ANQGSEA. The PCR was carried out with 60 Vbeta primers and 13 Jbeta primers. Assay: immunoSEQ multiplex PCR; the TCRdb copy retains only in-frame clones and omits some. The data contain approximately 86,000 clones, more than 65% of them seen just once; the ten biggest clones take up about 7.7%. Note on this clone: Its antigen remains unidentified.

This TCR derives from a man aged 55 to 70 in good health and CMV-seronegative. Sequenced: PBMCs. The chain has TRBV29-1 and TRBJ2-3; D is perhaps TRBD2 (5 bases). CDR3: CSVGGVAGGTQYF. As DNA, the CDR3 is TGCAGCGTTGGCGGCGTGGCTGGAGGCACGCAGTATTTT.